Included here is one T cell receptor beta chain sequence, with context. The data were produced by immunoSEQ multiplex PCR, yet TCRdb's version contains in-frame clones alone and is incomplete. The sample records about 140,000 clones, 88% being singletons. V shed 5 bases, J shed 6 bases, and the junction held 7 bases outside the gene matches. The CDR3 runs to 14 residues. Germline values: CDR1 LNHDA, CDR2 SQIVND (reference sequence). The record originates from a study of blood T cell repertoires in COVID-19. This rearrangement joins TRBV19 to TRBJ1-2; 9 bases are shared with TRBD1. This TCR came from a human donor with COVID-19, enrolled during active disease. The donor label of this sample is uncertain. Source material: peripheral blood. The CDR3 spells CASSPTGGRDGYTF. CDR3 nucleotide sequence: TGTGCCAGTAGTCCGACAGGGGGGAGGGATGGCTACACCTTC.